The 8 T cell receptor beta chains below all came from one sample that was sequenced in a study of patients and donors after allogeneic stem cell transplantation. TCRdb redid the calling of the RT-PCR reads with MiXCR, one entry per CDR3 protein. Of about 110,000 distinct CDR3 sequences listed, approximately 40% were seen once; the top ten hold around 25%. Material for sequencing was blood, either unsorted or a sorted T cell fraction (not recorded which). These receptors came from a human donor who was either an allogeneic HSCT recipient or a stem cell or donor lymphocyte infusion donor (not recorded which). It is not recorded whose cells these are; they may come from a transplant donor.

This chain joins TRBV6-2 or TRBV6-3 and TRBJ2-7; D is unclear. CDR3 size: 13 residues. The V gene's germline CDR1 is MNHEY and CDR2 SVGEGT. V gave up 2 bases and J gave up 9 bases, with 14 bases separating them. CDR3 DNA: TGTGCCAGCAGTTACCGCCATACCTTCGCGCAGTACTTC. It translates to CASSYRHTFAQYF.

The chain has TRBV10-3 and TRBJ2-3; 8 positions agree with TRBD1. The CDR3 is made up of 17 amino acids. Germline CDR1 and CDR2: ENHRY and SYGVKD. V lost 5 bases and J lost 1; bases outside the gene matches: 11. The DNA for the CDR3 is TGTGCCATCAGTCAATCCCCCGGGACAGGAGGCACAGATACGCAGTATTTT. It translates to CAISQSPGTGGTDTQYF.

The chain couples TRBV27 to TRBJ1-6, with 9 bases identical to TRBD1. The CDR3 is made up of 13 amino acids. CDR1 is MNHEY and CDR2 is SMNVEV in the germline V gene (reference sequence). The V gene end was trimmed by 6 bases and the J gene end by 9 bases; junction bases not matched to a gene: 3. CDR3 bases: TGTGCCAGCAGGGACAGGGGTATTTCACCCCTCCACTTT. This translates into CASRDRGISPLHF.

This clonotype has a count of ten or more. The chain employs TRBV4-3 and TRBJ2-2; TRBD1 matches 7 bases. Germline CDR1 reads LGHNA; CDR2 reads YSLEER. This CDR3 region has 15 residues. The J segment lost 3 bases and the V segment lost 4 bases, leaving 5 bases of the junction unmatched. The CDR3 protein is CASSRRDRYTGELFF. The CDR3 nucleotides read TGCGCCAGCAGCCGCCGGGACAGATACACCGGGGAGCTGTTTTTT.

The chain has TRBV29-1 and TRBJ2-1; D may be TRBD2 (6 bases). The CDR3 covers 13 residues. V dropped 5 bases and J dropped 3 bases, with 11 bases sitting between them. The germline V gene has CDR1 SQVTM and CDR2 ANQGSEA. CDR3 DNA sequence: TGCAGCGTTAGGGAGGCCTACTACAATGAGCAGTTCTTC. Encoded protein: CSVREAYYNEQFF.

The V call is TRBV6-1, the J call TRBJ2-2; perhaps TRBD1 as D (6 bases). The CDR3 covers 17 residues. Germline V gives CDR1 MNHNS, CDR2 SASEGT. Trimming stripped 7 bases from V and 0 bases from J, with 18 bases between. This chain's CDR3 is CASTTAPGQSNTGELFF. The DNA for the CDR3 is TGTGCCAGCACTACGGCGCCGGGACAATCGAACACCGGGGAGCTGTTTTTT.

The rearrangement links TRBV12-3 or TRBV12-4 to TRBJ2-5; 13 bases align to TRBD2. Germline trimming cut 4 bases from V and 4 bases from J; bases unmatched to any gene: 9. The CDR3 contains 17 residues. CDR3 nucleotide sequence: TGTGCCAGCAGTTCCTCGGGGGGACTAGCGGGAACAGAGACCCAGTACTTC. It yields the protein CASSSSGGLAGTETQYF.

This clonotype was counted only a few times. The chain uses TRBV28 and TRBJ1-5; the D is unclear. Germline V gene data show CDR1 as MDHEN and CDR2 as SYDVKM. The CDR3 loop spans 16 amino acids. The ends were cut back, 7 bases at V and 0 bases at J, with 16 bases in the middle. The chain's CDR3 is CASTSPRRYSNQPQHF. The DNA for the CDR3 is TGTGCCAGCACCAGCCCTCGGCGGTATAGCAATCAGCCCCAGCATTTT.